Shown below are 25 T cell receptor beta chains from a single sample sequenced in a study of blood T cell repertoires in COVID-19. Measured with immunoSEQ multiplex PCR; TCRdb has only the in-frame clones, and not every one. The sample has around 120,000 clones; about 85% are singletons. Sequenced input: peripheral blood. Receptors were obtained from a human donor in a cohort sampled during active COVID-19.

The chain is built from TRBV5-4 and TRBJ2-3; TRBD2 matches 10 bases. V lost 2 bases to trimming and J lost 6 bases; unmatched junction nucleotides: 3. The CDR3 loop spans 14 amino acids. Germline V CDR1 and CDR2: SGHNT, YYREEE (reference sequence). The CDR3 loop is CASSFELAGDTQYF. CDR3 bases: TGTGCCAGCAGCTTTGAACTAGCGGGGGATACGCAGTATTTT.

The J gene is TRBJ1-1, the V gene TRBV11-2, with a possible D match to TRBD1 (6 bases). Germline lookup yields CDR1 SGHAT and CDR2 FQNNGV. Trimming shortened V by 7 bases and J by 5 bases, and 14 bases separated the two germline ends. CDR3 length: 13 residues. In DNA form, the CDR3 reads TGTGCCAGCAACCGTCTGAGGGGGACTGAAGCTTTCTTT. Its protein product is CASNRLRGTEAFF.

The chain employs TRBV27 and TRBJ2-7, with 8 bases fitting TRBD1. The J segment lost 5 bases and the V segment lost 5 bases, leaving 11 bases of the junction unmatched. The CDR3 extends over 15 amino acids. In germline, CDR1 is MNHEY, CDR2 SMNVEV (reference sequence). CDR3 residues: CASSPRDRISHEQYF. Here the CDR3 DNA reads TGTGCCAGCAGTCCCCGGGACAGGATATCCCACGAGCAGTACTTC.

The chain has TRBV28 and TRBJ1-2; 11 bases are shared with TRBD1. The trim removed 6 bases at V and 6 bases at J, leaving 3 bases unmatched. Germline values: CDR1 MDHEN, CDR2 SYDVKM. The CDR3 length is 13 residues. CDR3 in DNA: TGTGCCAGCAGGGACAGGGGGCGGGATGGCTACACCTTC. Protein sequence: CASRDRGRDGYTF.

The CDR3 protein is CASSSTGFYEQYF. As DNA, the CDR3 is TGTGCCAGCAGCTCGACAGGGTTCTACGAGCAGTACTTC. V gene TRBV6-2 or TRBV6-3 combines with J gene TRBJ2-7; TRBD1 aligns across 7 bases. CDR3 length: 13 amino acids. Per germline, CDR1 MNHEY and CDR2 SVGEGT. V dropped 6 bases and J dropped 3; count of bases not matched to a gene: 5.

The V and J genes are TRBV2 and TRBJ2-7; D gene ambiguous. Germline values: CDR1 SNHLY, CDR2 FYNNEI. The CDR3 runs 11 residues. With 4 bases removed from V and 3 bases from J, the gap between germline ends came to 4 bases. The CDR3 sequence is CASSGSYEQYF. The CDR3 DNA reads as TGTGCCAGCAGTGGCAGCTACGAGCAGTACTTC.

The chain employs TRBV30 and TRBJ2-7; a weak D match, TRBD1 (6 bases). Trimming took off 1 base at V and 4 bases at J, with 14 bases between the two ends. Per the germline V gene, CDR1 is GTSNPN and CDR2 is SVGIG (reference sequence). The CDR3 has 14 residues. CDR3 residues: CAWSAIGGKYEQYF. The DNA of the CDR3 is TGTGCCTGGAGTGCTATAGGGGGTAAATACGAGCAGTACTTC.

This clone was detected only once. The V gene is TRBV5-8, the J gene TRBJ1-4; 9 nucleotides match TRBD1. The CDR3 has 14 amino acids. The germline gives CDR1 SGHTS, CDR2 YDEGEE. The V segment lost 4 bases and the J segment 8 bases; nucleotides outside the gene matches: 6. The CDR3 DNA sequence: TGTGCCAGCAGCGGACGGACAGGGGTCGAAAAACTGTTTTTT. Translating gives CASSGRTGVEKLFF.

The chain is built from TRBV29-1 and TRBJ2-3; TRBD1 might be the D (6 bases). Trimming cost V 5 bases and J 2 bases, with 14 bases left between them. This CDR3 comprises 14 residues. Looked up from germline, CDR1 is SQVTM and CDR2 is ANQGSEA. The DNA for the CDR3 is TGCAGCGTTTCCGGGACAAAAAACACAGATACGCAGTATTTT. Its translation is CSVSGTKNTDTQYF.

This chain uses TRBV7-3 with TRBJ2-3; 8 bases match TRBD2. This CDR3 is built from 16 residues. The ends lost 5 bases at V and 6 bases at J; junction bases unmatched: 13. CDR1 SGHTA and CDR2 FQGTGA come from the germline V gene. The CDR3 sequence: CASSPGLAGKGDTQYF. The DNA for the CDR3 is TGTGCCAGCAGCCCCGGGCTAGCGGGCAAAGGGGATACGCAGTATTTT.

This chain uses TRBV7-9 with TRBJ2-1; 8 nucleotides align to TRBD2. The junction had 10 bases not matched to a gene; V was cut back by 5 bases and J by 10 bases. Germline loops: CDR1 SEHNR, CDR2 FQNEAQ (reference sequence). The CDR3 runs 14 residues. CDR3 sequence: CASSPPPGLEEQFF. CDR3 bases: TGTGCCAGCAGCCCCCCCCCGGGACTAGAAGAGCAGTTCTTC.

This clone has just a few counts. The genes are TRBV2 and TRBJ2-3; tentatively, D is TRBD1 (5 bases). This CDR3 is 13 amino acids long. Germline lookup yields CDR1 SNHLY and CDR2 FYNNEI. V lost 4 bases, J lost 8 bases, and 13 bases lay in between. The CDR3 nucleotides read TGTGCCAGCAGTGGTCTGCAGGGCGGTACGCAGTATTTT. The encoded protein is CASSGLQGGTQYF.

In its sample, this clone was seen a few times. The V and J genes are TRBV30 and TRBJ2-1, with 13 positions matching TRBD2. V shed 3 bases and J 0 bases; nucleotides not matched to a gene: 2. Germline CDR1 GTSNPN, CDR2 SVGIG (reference sequence). The CDR3 sequence is 16 residues long. The CDR3 DNA follows: TGTGCCTGGAGACTAGCGGGAGGGGGCTCCTACAATGAGCAGTTCTTC. Amino acids: CAWRLAGGGSYNEQFF.

The V call is TRBV30, the J call TRBJ1-1, with a possible D match to TRBD1 (5 bases). V gave up 2 bases and J gave up 5 bases, with 15 bases separating them. Germline CDR1 and CDR2: GTSNPN and SVGIG (reference sequence). The CDR3 is 14 residues long. In DNA, the CDR3 is TGTGCCTGGAGTAAGTCTTGGGGGGGAACTGAAGCTTTCTTT. Protein product: CAWSKSWGGTEAFF.

The chain joins TRBV4-3 to TRBJ1-2; maybe TRBD1 (5 bases). V lost 1 base and J 4 bases, leaving 13 bases between the germline ends. Germline lookup yields CDR1 LGHNA and CDR2 YSLEER. The CDR3 is 15 amino acids. In nucleotides, the CDR3 is TGCGCCAGCAGCCAAGCGTGGCAAGGGGCCTATGGCTACACCTTC. This encodes CASSQAWQGAYGYTF.

A note on this clone: A read error may account for a junction end that differs from germline. CDR3 region: CATSGGQSYEQYF. The CDR3 DNA reads TGTGCCACCAGTGGGGGACAGTCCTACGAGCAGTACTTC. The chain is built from TRBV28 and TRBJ2-7; 7 positions match TRBD1. The CDR3 consists of 13 residues. CDR1 MDHEN and CDR2 SYDVKM come from the germline V gene.

This chain joins TRBV5-1 and TRBJ2-1, with D perhaps matching TRBD1 (6 bases). CDR1 and CDR2 from the germline V gene are SGHRS and YFSETQ. V was cut by 0 bases and J by 11 bases, with 12 bases left in between. The CDR3 totals 13 residues. CDR3 bases: TGCGCCAGCAGCTTGGTAGGTACAGGGAAGCAGTTCTTC. Translation: CASSLVGTGKQFF.

Here the CDR3 reads CASSQQGIGEQYF. The DNA for the CDR3 is TGTGCCAGCAGCCAACAGGGAATAGGCGAGCAGTACTTC. The chain combines TRBV11-2 with TRBJ2-7; TRBD1 is a possible D gene (6 bases). CDR1 is SGHAT, CDR2 FQNNGV, per germline. Trimming took 5 bases from V and 6 from J, leaving 14 bases between them. CDR3 length: 13 residues.

The chain combines TRBV6-5 with TRBJ1-1; 7 nucleotides match TRBD1. Germline V gene sequence: CDR1 MNHEY, CDR2 SVGAGI. The CDR3 is made up of 15 amino acids. Germline trimming cut 8 bases from V and 0 bases from J; bases unmatched to any gene: 9. The CDR3: CASFLTGAVNTEAFF. DNA for the CDR3: TGTGCCAGCTTCTTAACAGGGGCCGTGAACACTGAAGCTTTCTTT.

The chain has TRBV5-4 and TRBJ2-7, with TRBD1 matching over 10 bases. Trimming removed 4 bases from V and 5 bases from J; junction bases left unmatched: 6. The CDR3 length is 14 residues. Germline CDR1 SGHNT, CDR2 YYREEE (reference sequence). The CDR3: CASSGTGAPDEQYF. CDR3 nucleotide sequence: TGTGCCAGCAGCGGGACAGGGGCGCCGGACGAGCAGTACTTC. The full variable domain, with the rest looked up from reference TRBV5-4 and TRBJ2-7, is ETGVTQSPTHLIKTRGQQVTLRCSSQSGHNTVSWYQQALGQGPQFIFQYYREEENGRGNFPPRFSGLQFPNYSSELNVNALELDDSALYLCASSGTGAPDEQYFGPGTRLTVT.

This chain connects TRBV4-2 to TRBJ2-1, with 7 bases lining up with TRBD1. V lost 1 base, J lost 6 bases, and 3 bases stayed unmatched. The CDR3 is 14 amino acids. Germline CDR1 LGHNA, CDR2 YNFKEQ. The CDR3 region is CASSQAGQINEQFF. CDR3 bases: TGTGCCAGCAGCCAAGCGGGACAGATCAATGAGCAGTTCTTC.

V is TRBV19 and J is TRBJ2-1, with TRBD2 identical over 13 bases. The CDR3 contains 15 residues. The V and J ends lost 6 bases and 9 bases, in that order; junction bases with no gene match: 8. Per germline, CDR1 LNHDA and CDR2 SQIVND (reference sequence). CDR3 residues: CASRIGLAGAPEQFF. The CDR3 DNA reads as TGTGCCAGTAGGATTGGACTAGCGGGAGCCCCTGAGCAGTTCTTC.

CDR3: CASSRTGTSLSGANVLTF. CDR3 DNA sequence: TGTGCCAGCAGCCGTACCGGGACTAGCCTTTCTGGGGCCAACGTCCTGACTTTC. This rearrangement joins TRBV7-9 to TRBJ2-6; TRBD2 agrees at 9 bases. The CDR3 is 18 amino acids. The V and J ends lost 5 bases and 1 base, in that order; junction bases with no gene match: 9. Germline V gives CDR1 SEHNR, CDR2 FQNEAQ (reference sequence).

The rearrangement joins TRBV15 to TRBJ2-3; 7 nucleotides agree with TRBD2. This CDR3 contains 15 residues. Germline V lookup: CDR1 LNHNV, CDR2 YYDKDF (reference sequence). J lost 4 bases, V lost 0 bases, and 4 bases had no gene match. The CDR3 DNA is TGTGCCACCAGCAGAGATATAGCGGGTTCAGATACGCAGTATTTT. Its protein is CATSRDIAGSDTQYF.

A word on this clone: Other nucleotide sequences in the sample specify the same CDR3. This chain connects TRBV6-5 to TRBJ2-7; 11 bases match TRBD2. J gave up 6 bases and V 6 bases, and 10 bases lay outside the gene matches. CDR1 MNHEY and CDR2 SVGAGI come from the germline V gene. CDR3 length equals 15 residues. The DNA for the CDR3 is TGTGCCAGCAGAAGCCATAGCGGGGGGGCAGGCGAGCAGTACTTC. It yields the protein CASRSHSGGAGEQYF.